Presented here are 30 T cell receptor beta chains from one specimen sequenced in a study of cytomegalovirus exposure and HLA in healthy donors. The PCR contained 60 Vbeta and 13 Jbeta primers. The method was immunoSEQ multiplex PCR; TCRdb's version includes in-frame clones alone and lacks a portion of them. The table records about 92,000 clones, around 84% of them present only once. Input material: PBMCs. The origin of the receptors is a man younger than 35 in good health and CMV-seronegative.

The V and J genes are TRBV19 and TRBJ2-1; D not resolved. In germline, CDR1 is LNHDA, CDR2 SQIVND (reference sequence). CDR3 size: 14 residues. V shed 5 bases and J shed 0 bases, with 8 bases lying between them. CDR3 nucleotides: TGTGCCAGTAGTGATAAGAGCTCCTACAATGAGCAGTTCTTC. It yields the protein CASSDKSSYNEQFF.

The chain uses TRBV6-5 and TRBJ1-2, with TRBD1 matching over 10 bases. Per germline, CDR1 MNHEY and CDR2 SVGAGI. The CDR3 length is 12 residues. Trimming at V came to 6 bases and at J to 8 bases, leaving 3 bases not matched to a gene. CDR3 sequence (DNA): TGTGCCAGCAGGACAGGGGGCGAAGGCTACACCTTC. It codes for CASRTGGEGYTF.

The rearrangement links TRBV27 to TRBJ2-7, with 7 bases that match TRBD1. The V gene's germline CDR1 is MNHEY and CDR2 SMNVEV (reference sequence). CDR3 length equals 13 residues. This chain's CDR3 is CAIDRAHSYEQYF. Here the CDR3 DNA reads TGTGCAATCGACAGGGCCCACTCCTACGAGCAGTACTTC.

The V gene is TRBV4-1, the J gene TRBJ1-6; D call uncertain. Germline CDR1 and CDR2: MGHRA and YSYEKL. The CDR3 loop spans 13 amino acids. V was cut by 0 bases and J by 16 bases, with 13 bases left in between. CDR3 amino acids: CASSQERSLALHF. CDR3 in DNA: TGCGCCAGCAGCCAAGAGAGGAGTTTAGCACTCCACTTT.

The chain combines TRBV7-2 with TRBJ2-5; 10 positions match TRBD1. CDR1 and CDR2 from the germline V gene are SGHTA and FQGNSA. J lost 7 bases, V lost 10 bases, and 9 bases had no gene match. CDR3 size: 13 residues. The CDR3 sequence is CATQDRGLSTQYF. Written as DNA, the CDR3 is TGTGCCACCCAAGACAGGGGGCTGTCGACCCAGTACTTC.

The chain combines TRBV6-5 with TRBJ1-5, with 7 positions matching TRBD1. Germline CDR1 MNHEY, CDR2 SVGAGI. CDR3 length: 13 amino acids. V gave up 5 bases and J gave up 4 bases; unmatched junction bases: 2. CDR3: CASSLQGNQPQHF. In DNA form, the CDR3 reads TGTGCCAGCAGTCTACAGGGGAATCAGCCCCAGCATTTT.

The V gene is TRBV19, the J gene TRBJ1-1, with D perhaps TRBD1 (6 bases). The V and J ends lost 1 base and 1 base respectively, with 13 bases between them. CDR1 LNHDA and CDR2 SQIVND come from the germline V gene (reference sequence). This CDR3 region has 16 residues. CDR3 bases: TGTGCCAGTAGTATAGGGGTCGGGACAAGGAACACTGAAGCTTTCTTT. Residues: CASSIGVGTRNTEAFF.

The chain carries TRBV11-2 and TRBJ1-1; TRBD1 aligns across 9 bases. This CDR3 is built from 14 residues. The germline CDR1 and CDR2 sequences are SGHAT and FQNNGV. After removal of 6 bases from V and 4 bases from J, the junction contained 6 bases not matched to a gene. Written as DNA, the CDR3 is TGTGCCAGCAGTTCCATGGACAGGGGCACTGAAGCTTTCTTT. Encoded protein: CASSSMDRGTEAFF.

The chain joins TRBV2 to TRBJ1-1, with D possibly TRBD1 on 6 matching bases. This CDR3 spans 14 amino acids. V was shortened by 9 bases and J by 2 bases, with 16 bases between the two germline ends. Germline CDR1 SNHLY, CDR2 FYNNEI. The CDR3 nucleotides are TGTGCCAGTAACTCGGGACAAGCCAACACTGAAGCTTTCTTT. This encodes CASNSGQANTEAFF.

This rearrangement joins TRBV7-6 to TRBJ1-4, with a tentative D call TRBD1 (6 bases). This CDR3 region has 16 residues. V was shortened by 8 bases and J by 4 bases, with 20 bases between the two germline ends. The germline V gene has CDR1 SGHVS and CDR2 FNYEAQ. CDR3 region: CASSYHKGELNEKLFF. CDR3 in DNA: TGTGCCAGCTCCTATCACAAGGGGGAACTTAATGAAAAACTGTTTTTT.

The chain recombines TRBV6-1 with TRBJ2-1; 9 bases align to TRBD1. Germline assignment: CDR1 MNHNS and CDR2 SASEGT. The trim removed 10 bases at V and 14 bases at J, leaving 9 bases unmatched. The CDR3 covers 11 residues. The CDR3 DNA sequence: TGTGCCACCAAAACAGGGGGCGGCGAGTTCTTC. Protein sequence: CATKTGGGEFF.

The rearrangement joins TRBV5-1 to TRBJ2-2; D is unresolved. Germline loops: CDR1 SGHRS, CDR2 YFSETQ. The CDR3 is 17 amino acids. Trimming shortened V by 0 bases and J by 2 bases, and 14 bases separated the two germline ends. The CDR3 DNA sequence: TGCGCCAGCAGCTTGGTGATGAGAACCGATAACACCGGGGAGCTGTTTTTT. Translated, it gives CASSLVMRTDNTGELFF.

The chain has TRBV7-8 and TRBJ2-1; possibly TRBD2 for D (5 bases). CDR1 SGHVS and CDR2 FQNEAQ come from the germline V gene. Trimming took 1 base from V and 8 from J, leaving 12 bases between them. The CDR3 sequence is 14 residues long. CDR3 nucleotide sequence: TGTGCCAGCAGCTTAGGCCCTAGCCGGGATGAGCAGTTCTTC. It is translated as CASSLGPSRDEQFF.

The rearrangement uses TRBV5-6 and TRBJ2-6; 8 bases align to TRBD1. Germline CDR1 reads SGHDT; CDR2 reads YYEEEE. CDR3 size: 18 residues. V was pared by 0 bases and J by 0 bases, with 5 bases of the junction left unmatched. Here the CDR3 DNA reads TGTGCCAGCAGCTTGGCGACAGGGGAAGCCTCTGGGGCCAACGTCCTGACTTTC. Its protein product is CASSLATGEASGANVLTF.

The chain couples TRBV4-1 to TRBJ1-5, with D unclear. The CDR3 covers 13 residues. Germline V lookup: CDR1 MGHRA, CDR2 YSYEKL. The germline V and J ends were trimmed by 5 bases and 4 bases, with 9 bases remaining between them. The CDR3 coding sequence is TGCGCCAGCAGCTGGGAGAGAAATCAGCCCCAGCATTTT. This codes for CASSWERNQPQHF.

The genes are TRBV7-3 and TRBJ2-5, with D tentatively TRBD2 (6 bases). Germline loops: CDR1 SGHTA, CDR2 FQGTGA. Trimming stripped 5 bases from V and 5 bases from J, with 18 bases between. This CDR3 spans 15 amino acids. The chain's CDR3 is CASSAHGGQGETQYF. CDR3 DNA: TGTGCCAGCAGCGCCCACGGGGGTCAAGGTGAGACCCAGTACTTC.

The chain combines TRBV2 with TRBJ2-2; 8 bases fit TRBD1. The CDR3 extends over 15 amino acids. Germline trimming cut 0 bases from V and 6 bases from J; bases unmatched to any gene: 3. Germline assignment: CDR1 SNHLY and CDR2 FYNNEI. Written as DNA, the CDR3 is TGTGCCAGCAGTGAAGCGTCCAGGGGGCCCGGGGAGCTGTTTTTT. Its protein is CASSEASRGPGELFF. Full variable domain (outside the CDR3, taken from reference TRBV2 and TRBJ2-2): EPEVTQTPSHQVTQMGQEVILRCVPISNHLYFYWYRQILGQKVEFLVSFYNNEISEKSEIFDDQFSVERPDGSNFTLKIRSTKLEDSAMYFCASSEASRGPGELFFGEGSRLTVL.

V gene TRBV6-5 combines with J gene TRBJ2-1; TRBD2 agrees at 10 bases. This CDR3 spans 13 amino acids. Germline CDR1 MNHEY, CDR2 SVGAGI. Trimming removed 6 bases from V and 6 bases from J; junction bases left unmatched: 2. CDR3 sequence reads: CASRLAGRNEQFF. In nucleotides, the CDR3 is TGTGCCAGCAGACTAGCGGGGCGCAATGAGCAGTTCTTC.

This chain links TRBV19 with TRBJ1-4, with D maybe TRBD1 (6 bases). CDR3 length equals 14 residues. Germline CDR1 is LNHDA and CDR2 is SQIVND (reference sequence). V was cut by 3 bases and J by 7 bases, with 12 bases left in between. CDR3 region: CASSISGGSEKLFF. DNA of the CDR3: TGTGCCAGTAGTATCTCGGGGGGCAGTGAAAAACTGTTTTTT.

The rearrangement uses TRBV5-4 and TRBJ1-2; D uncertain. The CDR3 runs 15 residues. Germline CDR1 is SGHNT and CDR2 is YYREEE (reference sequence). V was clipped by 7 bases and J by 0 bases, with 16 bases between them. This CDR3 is CASAPDGHTNYGYTF. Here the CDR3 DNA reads TGTGCCAGCGCTCCGGATGGGCACACTAACTATGGCTACACCTTC.

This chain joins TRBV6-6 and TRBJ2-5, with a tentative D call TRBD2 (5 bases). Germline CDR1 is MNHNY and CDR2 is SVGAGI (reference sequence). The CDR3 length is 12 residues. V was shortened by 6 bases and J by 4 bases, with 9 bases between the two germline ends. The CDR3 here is CASRPEGETQYF. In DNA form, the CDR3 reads TGTGCCAGCAGGCCCGAGGGAGAGACCCAGTACTTC.

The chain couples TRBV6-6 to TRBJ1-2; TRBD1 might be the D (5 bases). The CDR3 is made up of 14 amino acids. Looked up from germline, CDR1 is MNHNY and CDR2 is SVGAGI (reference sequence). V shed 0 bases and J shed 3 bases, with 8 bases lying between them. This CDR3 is CASSYSAGDYGYTF. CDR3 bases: TGTGCCAGCAGTTACTCGGCGGGGGACTATGGCTACACCTTC.

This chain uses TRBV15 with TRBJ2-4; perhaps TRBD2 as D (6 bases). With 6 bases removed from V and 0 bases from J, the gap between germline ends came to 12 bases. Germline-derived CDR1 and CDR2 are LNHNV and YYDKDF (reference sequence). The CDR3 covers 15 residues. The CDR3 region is CATSPGGPAKNIQYF. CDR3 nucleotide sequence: TGTGCCACCAGTCCCGGGGGACCAGCCAAAAACATTCAGTACTTC.

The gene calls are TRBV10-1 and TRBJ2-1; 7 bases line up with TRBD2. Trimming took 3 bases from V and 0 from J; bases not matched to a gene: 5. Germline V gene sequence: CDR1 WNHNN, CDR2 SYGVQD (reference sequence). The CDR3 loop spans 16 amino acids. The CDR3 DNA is TGCGCCAGCAGTGACGGTGGCGGGGGCTCCTACAATGAGCAGTTCTTC. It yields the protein CASSDGGGGSYNEQFF.

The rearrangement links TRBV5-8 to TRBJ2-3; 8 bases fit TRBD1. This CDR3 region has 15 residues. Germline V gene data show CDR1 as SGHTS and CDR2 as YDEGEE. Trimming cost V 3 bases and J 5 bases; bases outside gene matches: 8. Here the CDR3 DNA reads TGTGCCAGCAGCTCCCGGAGGACAGGGAAAGATACGCAGTATTTT. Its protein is CASSSRRTGKDTQYF.

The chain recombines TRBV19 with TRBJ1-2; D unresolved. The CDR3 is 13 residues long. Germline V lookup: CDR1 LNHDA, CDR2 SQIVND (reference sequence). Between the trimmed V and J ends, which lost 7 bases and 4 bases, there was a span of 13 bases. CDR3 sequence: CASKERTRYGYTF. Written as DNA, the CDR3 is TGTGCCAGTAAAGAAAGGACTCGCTATGGCTACACCTTC.

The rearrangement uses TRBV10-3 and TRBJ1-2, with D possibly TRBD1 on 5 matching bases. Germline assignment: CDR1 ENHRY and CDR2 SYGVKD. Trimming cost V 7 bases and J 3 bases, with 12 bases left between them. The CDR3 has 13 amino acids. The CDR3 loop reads CAITVGTDYGYTF. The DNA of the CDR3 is TGTGCCATCACCGTCGGGACTGACTATGGCTACACCTTC.

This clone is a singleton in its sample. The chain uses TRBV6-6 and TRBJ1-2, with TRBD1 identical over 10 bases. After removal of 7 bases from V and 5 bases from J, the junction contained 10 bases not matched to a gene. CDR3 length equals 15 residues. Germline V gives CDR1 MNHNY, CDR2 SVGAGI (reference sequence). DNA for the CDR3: TGTGCCAGCACCTACTGGGACAGGGGAGAATATGGCTACACCTTC. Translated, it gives CASTYWDRGEYGYTF.

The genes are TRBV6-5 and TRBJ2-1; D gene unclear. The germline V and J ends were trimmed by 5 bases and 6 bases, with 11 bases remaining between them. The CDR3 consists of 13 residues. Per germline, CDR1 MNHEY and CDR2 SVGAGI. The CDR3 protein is CASSQRRLNEQFF. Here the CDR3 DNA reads TGTGCCAGCAGTCAACGCAGACTCAATGAGCAGTTCTTC.

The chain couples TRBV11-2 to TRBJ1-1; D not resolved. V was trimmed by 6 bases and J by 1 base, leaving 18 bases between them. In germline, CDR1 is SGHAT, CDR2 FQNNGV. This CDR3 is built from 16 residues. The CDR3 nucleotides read TGTGCCAGCAGATCTTCCTCAGGCCCGAAGAACACTGAAGCTTTCTTT. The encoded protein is CASRSSSGPKNTEAFF.